Listed below are T cell receptor beta chains from one sample, sequenced in a study of CD8 T cells in Susac syndrome. A single record per CDR3 protein comes from TCRdb applying MiXCR to the immunoSEQ multiplex PCR reads. This table has approximately 280,000 distinct CDR3 sequences, about 85% appearing once. Sequencing was done on a sample of CD8+ T cells from PBMCs. All receptors come from a human donor with multiple sclerosis. Each CDR3 is given with its conserved first and last residue. The order of the fields is clone size, V gene, D gene, J gene, CDR3 protein, CDR3 DNA. A D gene is named only where the DNA matches it firmly. Rows give clone size only sometimes, using once, few, many, or a class for an expanded clone.

abundance: NA; v_gene: TRBV9; d_gene: NA; j_gene: TRBJ2-2; CDR3aa: CASSVWDTGELFF; CDR3nt: TGTGCCAGCAGCGTCTGGGACACCGGGGAGCTGTTTTTT
abundance: NA; v_gene: TRBV27; d_gene: TRBD1; j_gene: TRBJ2-1; CDR3aa: CATSPGQSYNEQFF; CDR3nt: TGTGCCACCTCACCGGGACAGAGTTACAATGAGCAGTTCTTC
abundance: NA; v_gene: TRBV5-1; d_gene: NA; j_gene: TRBJ2-2; CDR3aa: CASSLAPGTGSGGELFF; CDR3nt: TGCGCCAGCAGCTTGGCTCCCGGGACCGGCTCCGGCGGGGAGCTGTTTTTT
abundance: NA; v_gene: TRBV20-1; d_gene: TRBD2; j_gene: TRBJ2-7; CDR3aa: CSADLAGEAYEQYF; CDR3nt: TGCAGTGCAGACCTAGCGGGAGAGGCCTACGAGCAGTACTTC
abundance: NA; v_gene: TRBV4-1; d_gene: TRBD1; j_gene: TRBJ1-2; CDR3aa: CASFGTGIDYGYTF; CDR3nt: TGCGCCAGCTTTGGGACAGGGATCGACTATGGCTACACCTTC
abundance: NA; v_gene: TRBV15; d_gene: NA; j_gene: TRBJ1-1; CDR3aa: CATRTSLRHFEGVEAFF; CDR3nt: TGTGCCACCAGGACCTCCCTGAGACACTTCGAGGGCGTTGAAGCTTTCTTT
abundance: NA; v_gene: TRBV9; d_gene: TRBD1; j_gene: TRBJ1-2; CDR3aa: CASSPDRGQGYTF; CDR3nt: TGTGCCAGCAGCCCCGACAGGGGGCAGGGCTACACCTTC
abundance: few; v_gene: TRBV4-2; d_gene: TRBD1; j_gene: TRBJ2-2; CDR3aa: CASSQDRRGQGGELFF; CDR3nt: TGTGCCAGCAGCCAAGATCGAAGGGGGCAAGGCGGGGAGCTGTTTTTT
abundance: once; v_gene: TRBV10-3; d_gene: NA; j_gene: TRBJ1-1; CDR3aa: CAISEGVNTEAFF; CDR3nt: TGTGCCATCAGTGAGGGGGTGAACACTGAAGCTTTCTTT
abundance: NA; v_gene: TRBV18; d_gene: NA; j_gene: TRBJ1-2; CDR3aa: CAHSAGTRGDYGYTF; CDR3nt: TGTGCCCATTCCGCGGGAACCAGGGGAGACTATGGCTACACCTTC
abundance: few; v_gene: TRBV6-5; d_gene: NA; j_gene: TRBJ1-1; CDR3aa: CASSYGGITEAFF; CDR3nt: TGTGCCAGCAGTTACGGCGGGATCACTGAAGCTTTCTTT
abundance: NA; v_gene: TRBV29-1; d_gene: TRBD1; j_gene: TRBJ1-1; CDR3aa: CSVEEDSRGPLAAFF; CDR3nt: TGCAGCGTTGAAGAAGATTCTAGGGGGCCGCTAGCAGCTTTCTTT
abundance: NA; v_gene: TRBV6-2/TRBV6-3; d_gene: TRBD2; j_gene: TRBJ2-1; CDR3aa: CASSYSPGLAETTYNEQFF; CDR3nt: TGTGCCAGCAGTTACTCTCCGGGACTAGCGGAAACCACCTACAATGAGCAGTTCTTC
abundance: NA; v_gene: TRBV3-1; d_gene: NA; j_gene: TRBJ2-7; CDR3aa: CASSQADPLLYEQYF; CDR3nt: TGTGCCAGCAGCCAGGCGGACCCACTTCTCTACGAGCAGTACTTC
abundance: few; v_gene: TRBV29-1; d_gene: NA; j_gene: TRBJ2-7; CDR3aa: CSVEDQFGTRYEQYF; CDR3nt: TGCAGCGTTGAAGATCAATTTGGGACACGCTACGAGCAGTACTTC
abundance: NA; v_gene: TRBV28; d_gene: TRBD2; j_gene: TRBJ2-1; CDR3aa: CASSLDTPGLAGGYGDEQFF; CDR3nt: TGTGCCAGCAGTCTAGACACCCCGGGACTAGCGGGAGGGTACGGTGATGAGCAGTTCTTC
abundance: NA; v_gene: TRBV10-1; d_gene: NA; j_gene: TRBJ1-1; CDR3aa: CASSPKDGTQNTEAFF; CDR3nt: TGCGCCAGCAGCCCAAAAGACGGGACACAGAACACTGAAGCTTTCTTT
abundance: NA; v_gene: TRBV10-3; d_gene: NA; j_gene: TRBJ2-3; CDR3aa: CAISESGQPPDTQYF; CDR3nt: TGTGCCATCAGTGAGTCCGGACAGCCCCCCGATACGCAGTATTTT
abundance: NA; v_gene: TRBV2; d_gene: NA; j_gene: TRBJ1-2; CDR3aa: CASSEGSPANYGYTF; CDR3nt: TGTGCCAGCAGTGAAGGGTCCCCAGCTAACTATGGCTACACCTTC
abundance: NA; v_gene: TRBV6-6; d_gene: NA; j_gene: TRBJ1-3; CDR3aa: CASSYVERSSGNTIYF; CDR3nt: TGTGCCAGCAGTTACGTGGAAAGGTCCTCTGGAAACACCATATATTTT
abundance: few; v_gene: TRBV7-9; d_gene: NA; j_gene: TRBJ1-1; CDR3aa: CASSFGNEAFF; CDR3nt: TGTGCCAGCAGCTTTGGAAATGAAGCTTTCTTT
abundance: NA; v_gene: TRBV12-3/TRBV12-4; d_gene: NA; j_gene: TRBJ1-2; CDR3aa: CASSHYSQNYGYTF; CDR3nt: TGTGCCAGCAGCCACTATTCCCAAAACTATGGCTACACCTTC
abundance: NA; v_gene: TRBV9; d_gene: NA; j_gene: TRBJ2-3; CDR3aa: CASSVEAALFSDTQYF; CDR3nt: TGTGCCAGCAGCGTAGAGGCGGCACTTTTTTCAGATACGCAGTATTTT
abundance: few; v_gene: TRBV7-8; d_gene: TRBD1; j_gene: TRBJ1-2; CDR3aa: CASSPWTGEDGYTF; CDR3nt: TGTGCCAGCAGCCCCTGGACAGGGGAGGATGGCTACACCTTC
abundance: once; v_gene: TRBV20-1; d_gene: TRBD1; j_gene: TRBJ1-5; CDR3aa: CSARDGGTAYSNQPQHF; CDR3nt: TGCAGTGCTAGAGATGGGGGGACAGCTTATAGCAATCAGCCCCAGCATTTT
abundance: NA; v_gene: TRBV6-5; d_gene: TRBD2; j_gene: TRBJ2-7; CDR3aa: CASSSIPITSEKNYEQYF; CDR3nt: TGTGCCAGCAGTTCTATTCCGATTACTAGCGAGAAAAACTACGAGCAGTACTTC
abundance: NA; v_gene: TRBV27; d_gene: NA; j_gene: TRBJ2-2; CDR3aa: CASSFRNSGELFF; CDR3nt: TGTGCCAGCAGTTTCCGGAACAGCGGGGAGCTGTTTTTT
abundance: NA; v_gene: TRBV25-1; d_gene: TRBD2; j_gene: TRBJ2-7; CDR3aa: CASRLAGFYEQYF; CDR3nt: TGTGCCAGCAGGCTAGCGGGATTCTACGAGCAGTACTTC
abundance: once; v_gene: TRBV9; d_gene: TRBD2; j_gene: TRBJ2-1; CDR3aa: CASSPRGLAGPYNEQFF; CDR3nt: TGTGCCAGCAGCCCCCGGGGACTAGCGGGACCGTACAATGAGCAGTTCTTC
abundance: once; v_gene: TRBV18; d_gene: NA; j_gene: TRBJ2-3; CDR3aa: CASSPKEGPDTQYF; CDR3nt: TGTGCCAGCTCACCGAAGGAGGGACCAGATACGCAGTATTTT
abundance: NA; v_gene: TRBV7-9; d_gene: NA; j_gene: TRBJ2-4; CDR3aa: CASIDGALRGENIQYF; CDR3nt: TGTGCCAGCATTGACGGCGCCCTTAGAGGGGAGAACATTCAGTACTTC
abundance: NA; v_gene: TRBV6-1; d_gene: NA; j_gene: TRBJ2-3; CDR3aa: CASRRNLDLGTDTQYF; CDR3nt: TGTGCCAGCAGAAGGAATCTAGACCTGGGCACAGATACGCAGTATTTT
abundance: once; v_gene: TRBV7-9; d_gene: TRBD1; j_gene: TRBJ2-7; CDR3aa: CASRGDRVRTYEQYF; CDR3nt: TGTGCCAGCAGGGGGGACAGGGTCAGAACCTACGAGCAGTACTTC
abundance: NA; v_gene: TRBV14; d_gene: TRBD2; j_gene: TRBJ2-1; CDR3aa: CASSQDMHTSGLAGNVYNEQFF; CDR3nt: TGTGCCAGCAGCCAAGATATGCATACCTCGGGACTAGCGGGAAATGTATACAATGAGCAGTTCTTC
abundance: NA; v_gene: TRBV4-1; d_gene: NA; j_gene: TRBJ2-1; CDR3aa: CASSQGRGAYNEQFF; CDR3nt: TGCGCCAGCAGCCAAGGTCGAGGGGCCTACAATGAGCAGTTCTTC
abundance: NA; v_gene: TRBV24-1; d_gene: TRBD1; j_gene: TRBJ1-5; CDR3aa: CATSDRDRTDQPQHF; CDR3nt: TGTGCCACCAGTGATCGGGACAGGACCGATCAGCCCCAGCATTTT
abundance: NA; v_gene: TRBV7-9; d_gene: NA; j_gene: TRBJ2-1; CDR3aa: CASSLRLYGVNEQFF; CDR3nt: TGTGCCAGCAGCTTAAGGTTGTATGGGGTGAATGAGCAGTTCTTC
abundance: NA; v_gene: TRBV11-2; d_gene: NA; j_gene: TRBJ2-5; CDR3aa: CASSLWDWDQETQYF; CDR3nt: TGTGCCAGCAGCCTCTGGGACTGGGACCAAGAGACCCAGTACTTC
abundance: NA; v_gene: TRBV29-1; d_gene: TRBD1; j_gene: TRBJ2-2; CDR3aa: CSVEEVPGQDSNTGELFF; CDR3nt: TGCAGCGTTGAAGAGGTGCCGGGACAGGACTCGAACACCGGGGAGCTGTTTTTT
abundance: NA; v_gene: TRBV2; d_gene: TRBD2; j_gene: TRBJ2-1; CDR3aa: CASSSTSGRNEQFF; CDR3nt: TGTGCCAGCAGTTCGACTAGCGGCCGCAATGAGCAGTTCTTC
abundance: NA; v_gene: TRBV29-1; d_gene: TRBD1; j_gene: TRBJ1-1; CDR3aa: CSVVGQGAEAFF; CDR3nt: TGCAGCGTTGTAGGCCAGGGGGCTGAAGCTTTCTTT
abundance: NA; v_gene: TRBV9; d_gene: NA; j_gene: TRBJ2-2; CDR3aa: CASRSLGDTGELFF; CDR3nt: TGTGCCAGCAGGTCCTTGGGAGACACCGGGGAGCTGTTTTTT
abundance: NA; v_gene: TRBV27; d_gene: NA; j_gene: TRBJ2-7; CDR3aa: CASSLQGSLNEQYF; CDR3nt: TGTGCCAGCAGTTTACAGGGTTCTCTTAACGAGCAGTACTTC
abundance: NA; v_gene: TRBV7-9; d_gene: NA; j_gene: TRBJ1-2; CDR3aa: CASSLATGNNYGYTF; CDR3nt: TGTGCCAGCAGCTTAGCGACAGGAAATAACTATGGCTACACCTTC
abundance: NA; v_gene: TRBV20-1; d_gene: TRBD2; j_gene: TRBJ2-7; CDR3aa: CSARELAGVGEQYF; CDR3nt: TGCAGTGCTAGGGAACTAGCGGGAGTAGGAGAGCAGTACTTC
abundance: NA; v_gene: TRBV19; d_gene: TRBD1; j_gene: TRBJ2-5; CDR3aa: CASSTDRDQETQYF; CDR3nt: TGTGCCAGTAGTACCGACAGGGACCAAGAGACCCAGTACTTC
abundance: NA; v_gene: TRBV28; d_gene: NA; j_gene: TRBJ2-4; CDR3aa: CASSSRWMRGAKNIQYF; CDR3nt: TGTGCCAGCAGTTCCCGGTGGATGAGGGGAGCCAAAAACATTCAGTACTTC
abundance: NA; v_gene: TRBV28; d_gene: TRBD1; j_gene: TRBJ2-1; CDR3aa: CASSLGTGVSNEQFF; CDR3nt: TGTGCCAGCAGTCTAGGGACAGGGGTGAGCAATGAGCAGTTCTTC
abundance: NA; v_gene: TRBV7-9; d_gene: NA; j_gene: TRBJ1-1; CDR3aa: CASRGQPNTEAFF; CDR3nt: TGTGCCAGCAGAGGACAGCCGAACACTGAAGCTTTCTTT
abundance: NA; v_gene: TRBV11-2; d_gene: TRBD2; j_gene: TRBJ2-7; CDR3aa: CASSLTPSGTSYEQYF; CDR3nt: TGTGCCAGCAGCTTGACTCCTAGCGGGACCTCCTACGAGCAGTACTTC
abundance: few; v_gene: TRBV7-9; d_gene: TRBD1; j_gene: TRBJ2-7; CDR3aa: CASSSNLGTGSYEQYF; CDR3nt: TGTGCCAGCAGCTCCAACCTTGGGACAGGGTCCTACGAGCAGTACTTC
abundance: NA; v_gene: TRBV30; d_gene: NA; j_gene: TRBJ2-2; CDR3aa: CAWSTGTGELFF; CDR3nt: TGTGCCTGGAGTACGGGCACCGGGGAGCTGTTTTTT
abundance: NA; v_gene: TRBV14; d_gene: NA; j_gene: TRBJ2-1; CDR3aa: CASSHPGVSYNEQFF; CDR3nt: TGTGCCAGCAGCCACCCGGGGGTGTCCTACAATGAGCAGTTCTTC
abundance: NA; v_gene: TRBV19; d_gene: NA; j_gene: TRBJ1-2; CDR3aa: CASNYQSGYGYTF; CDR3nt: TGTGCCAGTAATTACCAGTCAGGCTATGGCTACACCTTC